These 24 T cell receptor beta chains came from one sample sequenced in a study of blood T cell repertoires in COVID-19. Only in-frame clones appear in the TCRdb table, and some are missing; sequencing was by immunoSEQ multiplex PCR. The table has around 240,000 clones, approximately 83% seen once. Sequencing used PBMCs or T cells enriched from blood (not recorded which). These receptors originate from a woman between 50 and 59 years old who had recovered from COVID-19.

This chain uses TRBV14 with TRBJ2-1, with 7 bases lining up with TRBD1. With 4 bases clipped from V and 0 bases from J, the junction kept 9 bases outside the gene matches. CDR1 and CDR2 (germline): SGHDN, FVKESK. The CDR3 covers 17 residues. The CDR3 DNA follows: TGTGCCAGCAGCCCGGGACAGATCCATATCTCCTACAATGAGCAGTTCTTC. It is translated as CASSPGQIHISYNEQFF.

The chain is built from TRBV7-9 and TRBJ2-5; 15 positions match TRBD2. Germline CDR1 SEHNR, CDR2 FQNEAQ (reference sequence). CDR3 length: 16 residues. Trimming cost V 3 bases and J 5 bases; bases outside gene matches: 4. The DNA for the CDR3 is TGTGCCAGCAGCTTTGGACTAGCGGGAGGGCGGGAGACCCAGTACTTC. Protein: CASSFGLAGGRETQYF.

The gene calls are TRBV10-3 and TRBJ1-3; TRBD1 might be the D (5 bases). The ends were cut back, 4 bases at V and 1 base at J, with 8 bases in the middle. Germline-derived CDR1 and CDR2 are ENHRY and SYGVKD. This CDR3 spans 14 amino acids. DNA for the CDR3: TGTGCCATCAGTGGTCAGGGATCTGGAAACACCATATATTTT. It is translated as CAISGQGSGNTIYF.

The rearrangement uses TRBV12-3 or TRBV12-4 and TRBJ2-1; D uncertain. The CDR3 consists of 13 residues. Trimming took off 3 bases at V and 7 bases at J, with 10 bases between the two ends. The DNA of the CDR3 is TGTGCCAGCAGTTTCTCGGGTCCAAATGAGCAGTTCTTC. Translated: CASSFSGPNEQFF.

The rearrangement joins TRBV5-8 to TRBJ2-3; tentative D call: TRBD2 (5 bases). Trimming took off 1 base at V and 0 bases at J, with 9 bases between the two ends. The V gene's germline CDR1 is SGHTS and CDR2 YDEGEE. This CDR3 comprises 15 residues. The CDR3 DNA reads TGTGCCAGCAGCTTGCGGGGTCCCAGCACAGATACGCAGTATTTT. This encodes CASSLRGPSTDTQYF.

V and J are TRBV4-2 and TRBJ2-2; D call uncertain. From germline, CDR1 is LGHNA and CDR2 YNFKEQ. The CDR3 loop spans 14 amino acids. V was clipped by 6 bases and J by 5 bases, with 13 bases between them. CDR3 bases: TGTGCCAGCAGTCCAAGCTCAGGAACCGGGGAGCTGTTTTTT. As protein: CASSPSSGTGELFF.

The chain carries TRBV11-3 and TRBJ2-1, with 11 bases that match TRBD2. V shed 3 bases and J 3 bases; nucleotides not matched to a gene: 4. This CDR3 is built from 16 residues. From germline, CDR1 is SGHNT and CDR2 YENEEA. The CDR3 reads CASSLRLAGNYNEQFF. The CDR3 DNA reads TGTGCCAGCAGCTTGAGACTAGCGGGAAACTACAATGAGCAGTTCTTC.

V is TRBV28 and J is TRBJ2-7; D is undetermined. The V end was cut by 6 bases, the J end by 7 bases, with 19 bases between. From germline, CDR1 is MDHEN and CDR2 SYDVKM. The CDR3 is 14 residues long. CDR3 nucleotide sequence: TGTGCCAGCAGCGACATTACGATACCTGTGGAGCAGTACTTC. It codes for CASSDITIPVEQYF. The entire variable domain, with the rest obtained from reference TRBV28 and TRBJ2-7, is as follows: DVKVTQSSRYLVKRTGEKVFLECVQDMDHENMFWYRQDPGLGLRLIYFSYDVKMKEKGDIPEGYSVSREKKERFSLILESASTNQTSMYLCASSDITIPVEQYFGPGTRLTVT.

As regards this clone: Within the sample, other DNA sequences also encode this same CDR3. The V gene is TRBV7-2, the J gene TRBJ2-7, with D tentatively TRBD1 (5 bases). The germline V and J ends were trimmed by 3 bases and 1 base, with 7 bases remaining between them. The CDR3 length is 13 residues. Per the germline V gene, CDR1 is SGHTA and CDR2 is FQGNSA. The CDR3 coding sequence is TGTGCCAGCAGCTTCGGACAATCCTACGAGCAGTACTTC. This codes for CASSFGQSYEQYF.

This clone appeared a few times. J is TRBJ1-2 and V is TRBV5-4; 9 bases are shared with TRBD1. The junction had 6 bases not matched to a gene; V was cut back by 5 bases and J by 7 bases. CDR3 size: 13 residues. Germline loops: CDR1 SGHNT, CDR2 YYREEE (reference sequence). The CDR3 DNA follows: TGTGCCAGCAGGTCGGACAGGGGTCGTGGCTACACCTTC. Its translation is CASRSDRGRGYTF. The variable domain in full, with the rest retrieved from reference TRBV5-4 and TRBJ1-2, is ETGVTQSPTHLIKTRGQQVTLRCSSQSGHNTVSWYQQALGQGPQFIFQYYREEENGRGNFPPRFSGLQFPNYSSELNVNALELDDSALYLCASRSDRGRGYTFGSGTRLTVV.

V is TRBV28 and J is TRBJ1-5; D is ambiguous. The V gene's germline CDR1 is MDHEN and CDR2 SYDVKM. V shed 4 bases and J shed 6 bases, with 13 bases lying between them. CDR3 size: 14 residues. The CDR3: CASSSLVRSQPQHF. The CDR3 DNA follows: TGTGCCAGCAGTTCGCTGGTTAGGAGTCAGCCCCAGCATTTT.

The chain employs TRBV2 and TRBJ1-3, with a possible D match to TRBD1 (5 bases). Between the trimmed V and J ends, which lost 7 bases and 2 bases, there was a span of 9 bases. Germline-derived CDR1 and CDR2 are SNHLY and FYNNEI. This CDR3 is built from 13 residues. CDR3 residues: CASTQGTGNTIYF. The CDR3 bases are TGTGCCAGCACTCAGGGCACTGGAAACACCATATATTTT. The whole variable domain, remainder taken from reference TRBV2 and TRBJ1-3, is EPEVTQTPSHQVTQMGQEVILRCVPISNHLYFYWYRQILGQKVEFLVSFYNNEISEKSEIFDDQFSVERPDGSNFTLKIRSTKLEDSAMYFCASTQGTGNTIYFGEGSWLTVV.

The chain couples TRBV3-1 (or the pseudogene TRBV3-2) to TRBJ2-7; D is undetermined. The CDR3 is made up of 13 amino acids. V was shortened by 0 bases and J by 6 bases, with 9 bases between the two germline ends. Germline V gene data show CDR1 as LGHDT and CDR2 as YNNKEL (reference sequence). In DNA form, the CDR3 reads TGTGCCAGCAGCCAAGATCTGTCTATCGAGCAGTACTTC. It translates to CASSQDLSIEQYF.

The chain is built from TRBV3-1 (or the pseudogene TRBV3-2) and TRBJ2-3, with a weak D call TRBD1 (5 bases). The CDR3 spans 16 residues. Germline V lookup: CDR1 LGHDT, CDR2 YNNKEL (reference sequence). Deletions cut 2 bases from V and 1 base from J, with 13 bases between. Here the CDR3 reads CASSQRWQGRTDTQYF. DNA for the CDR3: TGTGCCAGCAGCCAACGGTGGCAGGGTCGCACAGATACGCAGTATTTT.

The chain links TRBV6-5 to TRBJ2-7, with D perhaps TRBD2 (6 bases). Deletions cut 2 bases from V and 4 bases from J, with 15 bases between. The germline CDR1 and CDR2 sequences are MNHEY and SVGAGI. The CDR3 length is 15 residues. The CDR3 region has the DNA TGTGCCAGCAGTTACGAGACTAGTTCAAGGTACGAGCAGTACTTC. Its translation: CASSYETSSRYEQYF.

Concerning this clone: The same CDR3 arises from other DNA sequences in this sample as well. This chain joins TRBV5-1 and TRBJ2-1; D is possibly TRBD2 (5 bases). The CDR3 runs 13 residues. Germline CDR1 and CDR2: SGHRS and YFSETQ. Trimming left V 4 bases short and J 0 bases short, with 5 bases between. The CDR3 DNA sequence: TGCGCCAGCAGCGGGAGCTCCTACAATGAGCAGTTCTTC. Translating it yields CASSGSSYNEQFF. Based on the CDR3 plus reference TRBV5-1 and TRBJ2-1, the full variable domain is KAGVTQTPRYLIKTRGQQVTLSCSPISGHRSVSWYQQTPGQGLQFLFEYFSETQRNKGNFPGRFSGRQFSNSRSEMNVSTLELGDSALYLCASSGSSYNEQFFGPGTRLTVL.

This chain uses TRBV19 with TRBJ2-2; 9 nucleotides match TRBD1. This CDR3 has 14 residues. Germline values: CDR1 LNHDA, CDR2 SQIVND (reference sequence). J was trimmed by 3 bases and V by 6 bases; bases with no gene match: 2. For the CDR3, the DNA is TGTGCCAGTAGCGGACAGGGGTACACCGGGGAGCTGTTTTTT. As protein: CASSGQGYTGELFF.

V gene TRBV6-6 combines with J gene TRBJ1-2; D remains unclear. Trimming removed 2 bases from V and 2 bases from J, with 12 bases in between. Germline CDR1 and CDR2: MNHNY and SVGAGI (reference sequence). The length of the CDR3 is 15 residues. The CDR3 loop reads CASSYPERENYGYTF. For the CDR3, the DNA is TGTGCCAGCAGTTACCCCGAGCGGGAGAACTATGGCTACACCTTC.

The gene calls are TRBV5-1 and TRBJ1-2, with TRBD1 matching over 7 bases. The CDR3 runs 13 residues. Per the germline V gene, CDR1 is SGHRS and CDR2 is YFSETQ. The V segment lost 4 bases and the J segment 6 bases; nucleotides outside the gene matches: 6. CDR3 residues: CASSRQGWDGYTF. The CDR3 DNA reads TGCGCCAGCAGCCGACAGGGCTGGGATGGCTACACCTTC.

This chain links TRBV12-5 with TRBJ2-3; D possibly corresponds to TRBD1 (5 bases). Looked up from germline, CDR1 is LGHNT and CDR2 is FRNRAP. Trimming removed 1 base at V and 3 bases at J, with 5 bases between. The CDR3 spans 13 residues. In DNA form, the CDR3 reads TGTGCTAGTGGTTTGGGGACAACAGATACGCAGTATTTT. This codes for CASGLGTTDTQYF.

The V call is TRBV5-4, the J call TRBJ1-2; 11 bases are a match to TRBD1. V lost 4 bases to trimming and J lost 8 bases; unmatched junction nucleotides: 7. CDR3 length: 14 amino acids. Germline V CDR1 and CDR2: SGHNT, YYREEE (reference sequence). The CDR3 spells CASSSGQGAKGYTF. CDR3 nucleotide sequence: TGTGCCAGCAGCAGCGGACAGGGGGCGAAAGGCTACACCTTC.

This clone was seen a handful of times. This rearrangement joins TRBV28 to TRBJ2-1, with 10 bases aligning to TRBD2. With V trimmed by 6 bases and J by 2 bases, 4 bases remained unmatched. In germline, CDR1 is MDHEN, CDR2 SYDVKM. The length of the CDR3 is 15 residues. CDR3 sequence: CASRSTSGAYNEQFF. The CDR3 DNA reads TGTGCCAGCAGATCTACTAGCGGGGCCTACAATGAGCAGTTCTTC.

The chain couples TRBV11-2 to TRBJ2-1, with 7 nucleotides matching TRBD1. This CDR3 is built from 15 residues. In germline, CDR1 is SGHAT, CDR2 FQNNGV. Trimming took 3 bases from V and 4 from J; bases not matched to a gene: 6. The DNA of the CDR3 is TGTGCCAGCAGCTTGTTACAGGGGCTATACAATGAGCAGTTCTTC. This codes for CASSLLQGLYNEQFF.

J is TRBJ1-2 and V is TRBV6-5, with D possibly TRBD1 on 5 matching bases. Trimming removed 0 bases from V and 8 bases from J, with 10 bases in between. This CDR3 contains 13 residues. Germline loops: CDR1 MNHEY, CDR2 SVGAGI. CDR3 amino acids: CASSYSDISGYTF. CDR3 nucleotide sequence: TGTGCCAGCAGTTACTCGGACATCTCCGGCTACACCTTC.